This is a list of T cell receptor beta chains from one sample in a study of blood T cells in healthy people across ages. TCRdb called the 5' RACE reads again in MiXCR, with one record for every CDR3 protein. The sample has roughly 1,000,000 distinct CDR3 sequences; around 25% are singletons. These same records also appear under a second study, on T cells of mothers and their children.

Material for sequencing was blood. These TCRs come from a girl aged 2 to 10 in good health. The CDR3 runs from the conserved cysteine through the conserved F or W. The D gene is left open where the match is weak. Part of the rows lack a size; the others show once, few, many or a class for expanded clones.

TRBJ2-5	TRBD2	TRBV20-1	NA	CSARALAGGLETQYF	TGCAGTGCTAGGGCACTAGCGGGAGGTCTTGAGACCCAGTACTTC
TRBJ2-1	NA	TRBV11-2	few	CASSSLRSEQFF	TGTGCCAGCAGCTCATTGAGGAGTGAGCAGTTCTTC
TRBJ1-1	NA	TRBV29-1	many	CSVVLGTEAFF	TGCAGCGTTGTCTTGGGCACTGAAGCTTTCTTT
TRBJ1-3	NA	TRBV12-5	few	CASGLSRQTGLANTIYF	TGTGCTAGTGGTTTATCCCGACAAACAGGACTAGCAAACACCATATATTTT
TRBJ2-5	TRBD2	TRBV20-1	once	CSASGTSEETQYF	TGCAGTGCTAGTGGGACTAGCGAAGAGACCCAGTACTTC
TRBJ1-5	TRBD1	TRBV2	NA	CASSGGTGNQPQHF	TGTGCCAGCAGTGGAGGGACAGGGAATCAGCCCCAGCATTTT
TRBJ2-1	NA	TRBV20-1	few	CSARDDGSPSSYNEQFF	TGCAGTGCTAGAGATGACGGTTCCCCTAGCTCCTACAATGAGCAGTTCTTC
TRBJ1-2	NA	TRBV5-1	NA	CASTGTPGDYGYTF	TGCGCCAGCACCGGAACGCCCGGAGACTATGGCTACACCTTC
TRBJ1-5	NA	TRBV12-3/TRBV12-4	NA	CASSLETVADSNQPQHF	TGTGCCAGCAGTTTAGAAACGGTAGCGGATAGCAATCAGCCCCAGCATTTT
TRBJ2-5	NA	TRBV10-3	NA	CAISDEAKETQYF	TGTGCCATCAGTGATGAGGCTAAAGAGACCCAGTACTTC
TRBJ1-1	NA	TRBV20-1	NA	CSARGKDRNTEAFF	TGCAGTGCTAGAGGGAAGGACAGGAACACTGAAGCTTTCTTT
TRBJ2-1	NA	TRBV12-3/TRBV12-4	NA	CASSLRGREQFF	TGTGCCAGCAGTTTGAGGGGCAGAGAGCAGTTCTTC
TRBJ2-1	TRBD2	TRBV5-1	NA	CASSLARAGGDEQFF	TGCGCCAGCAGCTTGGCCCGAGCGGGGGGAGATGAGCAGTTCTTC
TRBJ2-4	NA	TRBV21-1	NA	CASRKGEETSGKNIQYF	TGTGCCAGCAGAAAAGGGGAAGAGACTAGCGGCAAAAACATTCAGTACTTC
TRBJ1-3	TRBD1	TRBV27	few	CATTGQGAILSGNTIYF	TGTGCCACCACCGGACAGGGGGCTATACTCTCTGGAAACACCATATATTTT
TRBJ2-7	TRBD2	TRBV10-2	few	CASSAGGLEVYEQYF	TGCGCCAGCAGTGCGGGGGGACTAGAGGTCTACGAGCAGTACTTC
TRBJ1-4	TRBD1	TRBV20-1	few	CSARDGTGGEKLFF	TGCAGTGCCCGAGACGGGACAGGGGGCGAAAAACTGTTTTTT
TRBJ2-4	NA	TRBV4-2	NA	CASSPSWSKNIQYF	TGTGCCAGCAGCCCGAGCTGGTCCAAGAACATTCAGTACTTC
TRBJ2-5	NA	TRBV7-9	NA	CASRAAPETQYF	TGTGCCAGCAGAGCCGCCCCGGAGACCCAGTACTTC
TRBJ1-3	TRBD1	TRBV7-4	NA	CASSPGDRGTGNTIYF	TGTGCCAGCAGCCCGGGGGACAGGGGAACTGGAAACACCATATATTTT
TRBJ2-5	TRBD2	TRBV20-1	NA	CSAYTSGMETQYF	TGCAGTGCTTATACTAGCGGGATGGAGACCCAGTACTTC
TRBJ2-1	NA	TRBV28	NA	CASSPGYSEQFF	TGTGCCAGCAGCCCCGGGTATTCTGAGCAGTTCTTC
TRBJ2-1	TRBD2	TRBV7-8	NA	CASGTSGLEETQCF	TGTGCCAGCGGAACTAGCGGATTAGAGGAGACCCAGTGCTTC
TRBJ1-1	TRBD1	TRBV29-1	few	CSVDRVTEAFF	TGCAGCGTAGACAGGGTCACTGAAGCTTTCTTT
TRBJ1-5	NA	TRBV6-6	NA	CASSNHQGRIGQPQHF	TGTGCCAGCAGTAACCATCAGGGAAGGATAGGGCAGCCCCAGCATTTT
TRBJ1-2	NA	TRBV13	NA	CASSPIGKTYGYTF	TGTGCCAGCAGCCCGATAGGAAAGACTTACGGCTACACCTTC
TRBJ2-3	TRBD2	TRBV7-2	few	CASTSGLAGRNTQYF	TGTGCCAGCACCTCGGGACTAGCGGGGAGGAATACGCAGTATTTT
TRBJ2-3	NA	TRBV28	few	CAIQTAEFSTDTQYF	TGTGCCATCCAAACAGCGGAGTTTAGCACAGATACGCAGTATTTT